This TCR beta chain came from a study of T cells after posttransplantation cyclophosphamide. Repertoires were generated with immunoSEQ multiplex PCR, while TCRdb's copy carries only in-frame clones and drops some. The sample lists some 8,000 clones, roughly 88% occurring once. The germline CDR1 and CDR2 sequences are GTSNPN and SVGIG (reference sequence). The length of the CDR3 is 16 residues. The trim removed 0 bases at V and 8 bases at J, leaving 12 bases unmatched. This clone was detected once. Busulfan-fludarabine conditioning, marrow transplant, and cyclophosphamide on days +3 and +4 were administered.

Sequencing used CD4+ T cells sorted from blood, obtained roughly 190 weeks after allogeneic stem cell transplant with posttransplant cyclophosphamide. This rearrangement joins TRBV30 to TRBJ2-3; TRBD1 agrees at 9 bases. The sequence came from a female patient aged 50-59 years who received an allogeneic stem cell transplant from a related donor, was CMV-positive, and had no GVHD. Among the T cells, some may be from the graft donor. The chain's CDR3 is CAWSVLPGQGLSTQYF. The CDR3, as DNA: TGTGCCTGGAGTGTCCTACCGGGACAGGGACTAAGTACGCAGTATTTT.